This T cell receptor (beta chain) is from a study of early T cells in non-severe SARS-CoV-2 infection. About the study: Unsorted whole blood bulk RNA was sequenced, with unpaired chains. Notes on the study in general: In VDJdb matching, anti-spike CD8 responses were favored while private and CD4 specificities went missing.

Unmatched junction bases numbered 16, after V lost 5 bases and J lost 6 bases. The CDR3 runs to 18 residues. Germline-derived CDR1 and CDR2 are LGHDT and YNNKEL (reference sequence). This clonotype showed up many times. Its antigen is still unknown. Individual cDNA molecules received unique molecular identifiers. TCRdb called the 5' RACE reads again in MiXCR, with one record for every CDR3 protein. The data show some 70,000 distinct CDR3 sequences, 9% to 15% seen once. The receptor was derived from an adult who was a healthcare worker with PCR-confirmed SARS-CoV-2 infection or an uninfected control (not recorded which). The specimen was whole blood. The chain uses TRBV3-1 and TRBJ2-2; TRBD2 matches 9 bases. For the CDR3, the DNA is TGTGCCAGCAGCTCCGGAATCGCGGGAGGGCCTTTGGCCGGGGAGCTGTTTTTT. Protein sequence: CASSSGIAGGPLAGELFF.